These 10 T cell receptor beta chains share one sample of origin, sequenced in a study of OX40 agonist ivuxolimab in advanced cancers. Clones were read by immunoSEQ multiplex PCR, and TCRdb kept only the in-frame ones, dropping some. The repertoire holds fewer than 30,000 clones, with approximately 88% as singletons. The sequences come from CD4+ or CD8+ T cells sorted from blood, collected in a trial of the OX40 agonist ivuxolimab. All receptors come from an adult with an advanced solid tumor such as melanoma, head and neck, liver or kidney cancer.

This chain joins TRBV23-1 and TRBJ1-5, with 8 bases fitting TRBD1. TRBV23-1 is labeled an ORF, and its function is uncertain. J lost 8 bases, V lost 2 bases, and 11 bases had no gene match. The CDR3 is made up of 16 amino acids. Here the CDR3 DNA reads TGCGCCAGCAGTCAACCCGGGACAGGAGATAGGGAGCCCCAGCATTTT. Amino acid sequence: CASSQPGTGDREPQHF.

The chain recombines TRBV5-5 with TRBJ1-5; maybe TRBD1 (6 bases). Germline CDR1 reads SGHKS; CDR2 reads YYEKEE (reference sequence). V lost 0 bases and J 7 bases, leaving 14 bases between the germline ends. This CDR3 is 15 amino acids long. The CDR3 reads CASSLGTVLDQPQHF. DNA of the CDR3: TGTGCCAGCAGCTTGGGGACAGTGCTAGACCAGCCCCAGCATTTT.

The genes are TRBV7-3 and TRBJ2-1; TRBD1 aligns across 7 bases. This CDR3 contains 16 residues. Germline loops: CDR1 SGHTA, CDR2 FQGTGA. V shed 4 bases, J shed 3 bases, and the junction held 9 bases outside the gene matches. CDR3 amino acids: CASSSIGQAYYNEQFF. The DNA for the CDR3 is TGTGCCAGCAGCTCCATTGGACAGGCTTACTACAATGAGCAGTTCTTC.

The CDR3 reads CASSLANRGSGYGYTF. The CDR3 nucleotides read TGTGCCAGCAGCTTGGCTAACAGGGGGTCAGGCTATGGCTACACCTTC. J is TRBJ1-2 and V is TRBV5-6, with 8 positions matching TRBD1. The CDR3 contains 16 residues. The J segment lost 4 bases and the V segment lost 0 bases, leaving 8 bases of the junction unmatched. CDR1 and CDR2 from the germline V gene are SGHDT and YYEEEE. Looking up the rest from reference TRBV5-6 and TRBJ1-2 gives the full variable domain: DAGVTQSPTHLIKTRGQQVTLRCSPKSGHDTVSWYQQALGQGPQFIFQYYEEEERQRGNFPDRFSGHQFPNYSSELNVNALLLGDSALYLCASSLANRGSGYGYTFGSGTRLTVV.

The gene calls are TRBV6-1 and TRBJ2-1; 9 bases are a match to TRBD1. CDR1 and CDR2 (germline): MNHNS, SASEGT. CDR3 size: 14 residues. V was pared by 7 bases and J by 2 bases, with 3 bases of the junction left unmatched. CDR3 amino acids: CASTGQGTYNEQFF. CDR3 DNA sequence: TGTGCCAGCACGGGACAGGGTACCTACAATGAGCAGTTCTTC.

This sequence joins TRBV19 and TRBJ2-7, with a possible D match to TRBD1 (7 bases). The V gene's germline CDR1 is LNHDA and CDR2 SQIVND (reference sequence). Trimming stripped 1 base from V and 6 bases from J, with 19 bases between. This CDR3 contains 16 residues. CDR3 sequence (DNA): TGTGCCAGTAGTATAGTTGGGCCAGGGGGAGGTGTCGAGCAGTACTTC. This encodes CASSIVGPGGGVEQYF.

The chain has TRBV10-3 and TRBJ2-1, with TRBD1 identical over 7 bases. Germline assignment: CDR1 ENHRY and CDR2 SYGVKD. V gave up 9 bases and J gave up 0 bases; unmatched junction bases: 17. This CDR3 spans 18 amino acids. The CDR3 protein is CAISPAPGTDSSYNEQFF. The CDR3 DNA reads TGTGCCATAAGCCCCGCCCCCGGGACAGATAGCTCCTACAATGAGCAGTTCTTC.

The CDR3 is CASSGTMRGSSYEQYF. For the CDR3, the DNA is TGTGCCAGCAGTGGTACGATGCGGGGGAGCTCCTACGAGCAGTACTTC. This chain joins TRBV2 and TRBJ2-7, with 7 positions matching TRBD2. Germline CDR1 and CDR2: SNHLY and FYNNEI. The CDR3 consists of 16 residues. Trimming cost V 4 bases and J 0 bases; bases outside gene matches: 9.

The gene calls are TRBV4-2 and TRBJ1-2, with 7 bases aligning to TRBD1. The ends lost 4 bases at V and 0 bases at J; junction bases unmatched: 11. Germline V gene lookup returns CDR1 LGHNA and CDR2 YNFKEQ. The CDR3 has 17 amino acids. CDR3 sequence (DNA): TGTGCCAGCAGCCCCGCGGGGGGGACAGTGTCTAACTATGGCTACACCTTC. Translated: CASSPAGGTVSNYGYTF.

The chain employs TRBV2 and TRBJ1-1, with D unclear. The germline CDR1 and CDR2 sequences are SNHLY and FYNNEI. The V end lost 6 bases, the J end lost 0 bases, and 8 bases lay between the germline ends. The CDR3 has 13 residues. Here the CDR3 DNA reads TGTGCCAGCAGAGTTATAATGAACACTGAAGCTTTCTTT. Its translation is CASRVIMNTEAFF.